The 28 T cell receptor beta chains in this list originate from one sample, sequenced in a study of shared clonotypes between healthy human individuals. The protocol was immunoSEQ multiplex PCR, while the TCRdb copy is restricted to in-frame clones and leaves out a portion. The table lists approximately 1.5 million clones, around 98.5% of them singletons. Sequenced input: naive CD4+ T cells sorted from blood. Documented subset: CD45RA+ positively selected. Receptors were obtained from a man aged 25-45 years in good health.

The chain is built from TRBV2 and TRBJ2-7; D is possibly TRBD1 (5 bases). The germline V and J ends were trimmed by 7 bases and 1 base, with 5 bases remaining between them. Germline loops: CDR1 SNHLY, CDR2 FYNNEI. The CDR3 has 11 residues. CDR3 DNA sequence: TGTGCCAGCAAGGGGTCCTACGAGCAGTACTTC. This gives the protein CASKGSYEQYF.

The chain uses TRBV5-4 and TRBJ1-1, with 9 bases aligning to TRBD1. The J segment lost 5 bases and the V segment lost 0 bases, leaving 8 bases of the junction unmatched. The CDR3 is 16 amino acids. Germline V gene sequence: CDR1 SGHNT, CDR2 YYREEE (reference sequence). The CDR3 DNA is TGTGCCAGCAGCTTGGTTCCTGACAGGGGGAATACTGAAGCTTTCTTT. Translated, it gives CASSLVPDRGNTEAFF. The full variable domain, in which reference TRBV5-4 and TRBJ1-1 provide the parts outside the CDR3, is ETGVTQSPTHLIKTRGQQVTLRCSSQSGHNTVSWYQQALGQGPQFIFQYYREEENGRGNFPPRFSGLQFPNYSSELNVNALELDDSALYLCASSLVPDRGNTEAFFGQGTRLTVV.

The CDR3 region is CASSMVGTGKEQYF. The CDR3 DNA reads TGTGCCAGTAGTATGGTTGGGACAGGGAAAGAGCAGTACTTC. The genes are TRBV19 and TRBJ2-7, with 9 nucleotides matching TRBD1. The CDR3 consists of 14 residues. The germline V gene has CDR1 LNHDA and CDR2 SQIVND (reference sequence). V lost 3 bases, J lost 7 bases, and 7 bases stayed unmatched.

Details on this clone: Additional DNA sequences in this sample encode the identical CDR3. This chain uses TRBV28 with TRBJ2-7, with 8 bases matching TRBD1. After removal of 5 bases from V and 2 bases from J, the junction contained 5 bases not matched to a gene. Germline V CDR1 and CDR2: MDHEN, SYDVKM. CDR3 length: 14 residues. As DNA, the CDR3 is TGTGCCAGCAGTCTGACAGGGGCTGCCTACGAGCAGTACTTC. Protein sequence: CASSLTGAAYEQYF.

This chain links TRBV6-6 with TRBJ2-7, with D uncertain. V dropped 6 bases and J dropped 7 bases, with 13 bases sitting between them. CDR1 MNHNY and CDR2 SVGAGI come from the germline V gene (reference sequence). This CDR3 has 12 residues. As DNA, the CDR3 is TGTGCCAGCAGAAACCTAAACGGGGAGCAGTACTTC. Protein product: CASRNLNGEQYF.

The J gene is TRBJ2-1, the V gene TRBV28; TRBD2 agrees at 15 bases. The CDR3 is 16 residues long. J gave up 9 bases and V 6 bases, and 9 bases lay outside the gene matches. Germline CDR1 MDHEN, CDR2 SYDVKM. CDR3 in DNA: TGTGCCAGCAGATTAAGGACTAGCGGGAGGGCCGCTGAGCAGTTCTTC. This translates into CASRLRTSGRAAEQFF.

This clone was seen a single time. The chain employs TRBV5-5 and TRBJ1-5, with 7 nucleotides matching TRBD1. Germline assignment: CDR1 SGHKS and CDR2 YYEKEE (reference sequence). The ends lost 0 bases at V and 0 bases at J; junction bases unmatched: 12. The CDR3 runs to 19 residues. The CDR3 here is CASSLEQGPPGGSNQPQHF. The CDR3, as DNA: TGTGCCAGCAGCTTGGAGCAGGGGCCTCCAGGGGGTAGCAATCAGCCCCAGCATTTT.

CDR3 nucleotide sequence: TGTGCCAGCAGCACCGGGACTAGCGGGAGCCCCCATGAGCAGTTCTTC. Protein: CASSTGTSGSPHEQFF. The chain employs TRBV5-4 and TRBJ2-1; 14 nucleotides align to TRBD2. Per germline, CDR1 SGHNT and CDR2 YYREEE (reference sequence). Trimming cost V 4 bases and J 8 bases; bases outside gene matches: 8. The CDR3 runs 16 residues.

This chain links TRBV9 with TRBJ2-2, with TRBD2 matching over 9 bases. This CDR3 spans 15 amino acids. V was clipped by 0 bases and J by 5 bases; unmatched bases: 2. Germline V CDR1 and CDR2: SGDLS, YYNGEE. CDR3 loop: CASSVGLADTGELFF. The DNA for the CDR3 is TGTGCCAGCAGCGTAGGACTAGCGGATACCGGGGAGCTGTTTTTT.

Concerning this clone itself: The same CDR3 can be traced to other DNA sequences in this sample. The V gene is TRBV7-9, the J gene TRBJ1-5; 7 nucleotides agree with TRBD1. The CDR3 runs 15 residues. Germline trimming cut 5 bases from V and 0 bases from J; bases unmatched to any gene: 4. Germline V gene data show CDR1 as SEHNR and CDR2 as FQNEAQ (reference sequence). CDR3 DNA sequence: TGTGCCAGCAGCCGCGGGACAGCTAGCAATCAGCCCCAGCATTTT. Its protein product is CASSRGTASNQPQHF.

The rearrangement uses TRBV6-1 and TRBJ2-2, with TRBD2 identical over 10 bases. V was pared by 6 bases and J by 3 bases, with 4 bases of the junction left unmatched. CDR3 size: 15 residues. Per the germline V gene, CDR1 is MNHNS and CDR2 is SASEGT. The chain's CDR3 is CASSLLAGDTGELFF. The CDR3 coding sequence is TGTGCCAGCAGCCTCCTAGCGGGAGACACCGGGGAGCTGTTTTTT.

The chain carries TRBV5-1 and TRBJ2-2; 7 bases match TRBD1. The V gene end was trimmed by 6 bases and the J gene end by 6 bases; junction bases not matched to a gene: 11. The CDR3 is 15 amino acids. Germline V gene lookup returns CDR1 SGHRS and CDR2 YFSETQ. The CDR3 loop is CASKVGQVGPGELFF. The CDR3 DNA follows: TGCGCCAGCAAGGTCGGACAGGTGGGACCCGGGGAGCTGTTTTTT.

This CDR3 is CASSLQIQGDYGYTF. DNA of the CDR3: TGCGCCAGCAGCCTTCAAATACAGGGAGACTATGGCTACACCTTC. The chain has TRBV5-1 and TRBJ1-2; a weak D match, TRBD1 (6 bases). Germline V CDR1 and CDR2: SGHRS, YFSETQ. V gave up 4 bases and J gave up 3 bases, with 16 bases separating them. There are 15 residues in the CDR3.

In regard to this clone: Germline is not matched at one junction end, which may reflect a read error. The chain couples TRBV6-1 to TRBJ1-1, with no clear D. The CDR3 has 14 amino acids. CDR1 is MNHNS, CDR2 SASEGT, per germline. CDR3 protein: CASSEDAWVTEAFF. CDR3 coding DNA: TGTGCCAGCAGCGAAGATGCTTGGGTTACTGAAGCTTTCTTT.

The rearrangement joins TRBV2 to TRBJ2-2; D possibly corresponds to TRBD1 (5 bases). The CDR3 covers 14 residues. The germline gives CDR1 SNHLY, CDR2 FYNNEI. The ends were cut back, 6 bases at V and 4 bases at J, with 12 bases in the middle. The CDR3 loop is CASRGDVITGELFF. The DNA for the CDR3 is TGTGCCAGCAGAGGGGATGTTATCACCGGGGAGCTGTTTTTT.

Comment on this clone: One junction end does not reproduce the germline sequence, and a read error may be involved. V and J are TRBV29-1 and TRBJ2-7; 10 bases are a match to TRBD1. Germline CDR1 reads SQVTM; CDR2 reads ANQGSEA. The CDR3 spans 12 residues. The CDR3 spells CSVENTGTGVNF. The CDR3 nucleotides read TGCAGCGTCGAAAATACCGGGACAGGGGTGAACTTC.

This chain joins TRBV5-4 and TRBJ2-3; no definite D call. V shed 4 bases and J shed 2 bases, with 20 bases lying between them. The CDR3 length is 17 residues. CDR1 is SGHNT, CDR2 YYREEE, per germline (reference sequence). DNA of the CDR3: TGTGCCAGCAGCCCCGAAGGGTCCGGGTCAATCACAGATACGCAGTATTTT. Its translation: CASSPEGSGSITDTQYF.

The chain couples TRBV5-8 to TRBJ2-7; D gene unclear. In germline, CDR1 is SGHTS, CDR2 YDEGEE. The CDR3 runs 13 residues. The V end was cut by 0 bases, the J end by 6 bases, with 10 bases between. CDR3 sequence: CASSLGVLAEQYF. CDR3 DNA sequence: TGTGCCAGCAGCTTGGGAGTTCTCGCCGAGCAGTACTTC. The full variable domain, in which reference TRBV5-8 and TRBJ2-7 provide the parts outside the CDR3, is EAGVTQSPTHLIKTRGQQATLRCSPISGHTSVYWYQQALGLGLQFLLWYDEGEERNRGNFPPRFSGRQFPNYSSELNVNALELEDSALYLCASSLGVLAEQYFGPGTRLTVT.

This CDR3 is CASSTRIGTGNTIYF. The CDR3 region has the DNA TGTGCCAGCAGTACCCGCATAGGGACTGGAAACACCATATATTTT. The chain recombines TRBV28 with TRBJ1-3; D remains ambiguous. Germline CDR1 reads MDHEN; CDR2 reads SYDVKM. Between the trimmed V and J ends, which lost 5 bases and 2 bases, there was a span of 13 bases. CDR3 size: 15 residues.

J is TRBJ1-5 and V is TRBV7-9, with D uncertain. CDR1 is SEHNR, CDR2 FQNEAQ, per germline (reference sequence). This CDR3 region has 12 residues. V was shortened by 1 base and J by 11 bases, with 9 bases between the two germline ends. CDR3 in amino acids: CASSLDARAQHF. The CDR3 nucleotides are TGTGCCAGCAGCTTAGATGCCCGAGCCCAGCATTTT.

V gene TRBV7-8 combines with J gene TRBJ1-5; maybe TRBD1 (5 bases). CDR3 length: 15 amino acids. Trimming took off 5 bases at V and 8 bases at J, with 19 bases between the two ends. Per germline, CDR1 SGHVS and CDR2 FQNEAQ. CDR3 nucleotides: TGTGCCAGCAGCCCGACCGGCGGGGGGGGGAAGCCCCAGCATTTT. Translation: CASSPTGGGGKPQHF.

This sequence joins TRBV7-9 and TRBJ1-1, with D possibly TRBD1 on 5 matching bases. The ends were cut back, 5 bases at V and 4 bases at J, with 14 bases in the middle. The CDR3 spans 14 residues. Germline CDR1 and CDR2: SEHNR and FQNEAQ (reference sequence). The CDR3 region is CASSRDSFRTEAFF. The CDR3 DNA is TGTGCCAGCAGCCGAGACAGTTTTCGCACTGAAGCTTTCTTT.

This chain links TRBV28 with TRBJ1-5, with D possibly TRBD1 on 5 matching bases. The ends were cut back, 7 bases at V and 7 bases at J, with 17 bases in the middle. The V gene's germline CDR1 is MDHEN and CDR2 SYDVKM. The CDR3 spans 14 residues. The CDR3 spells CASISTGKGQPQHF. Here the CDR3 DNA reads TGTGCCAGCATTAGTACAGGTAAAGGACAGCCCCAGCATTTT.

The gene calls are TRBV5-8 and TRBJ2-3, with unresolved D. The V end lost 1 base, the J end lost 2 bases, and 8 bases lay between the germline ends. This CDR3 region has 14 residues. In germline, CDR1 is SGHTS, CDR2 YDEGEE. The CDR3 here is CASSLRILTDTQYF. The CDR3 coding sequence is TGTGCCAGCAGCTTGCGGATACTCACAGATACGCAGTATTTT.

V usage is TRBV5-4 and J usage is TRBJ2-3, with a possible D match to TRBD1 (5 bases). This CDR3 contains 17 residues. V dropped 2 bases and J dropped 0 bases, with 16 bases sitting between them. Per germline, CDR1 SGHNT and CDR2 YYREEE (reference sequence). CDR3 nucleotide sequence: TGTGCCAGCAGCTTCACGACTGGGGCTTCTAGCACAGATACGCAGTATTTT. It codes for CASSFTTGASSTDTQYF.

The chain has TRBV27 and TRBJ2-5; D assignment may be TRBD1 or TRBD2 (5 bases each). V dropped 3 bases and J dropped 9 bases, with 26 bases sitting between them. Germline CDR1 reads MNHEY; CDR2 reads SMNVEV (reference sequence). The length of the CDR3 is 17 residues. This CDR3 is CASSLLPSGTDTRAQYF. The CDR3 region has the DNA TGTGCCAGCAGTTTGTTACCCTCCGGGACGGATACCCGAGCCCAGTACTTC.

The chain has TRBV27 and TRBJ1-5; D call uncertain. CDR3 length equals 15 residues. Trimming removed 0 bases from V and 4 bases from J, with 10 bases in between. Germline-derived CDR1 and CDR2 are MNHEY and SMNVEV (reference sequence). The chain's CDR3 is CASSLSASGNQPQHF. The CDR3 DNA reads TGTGCCAGCAGTTTATCCGCATCGGGGAATCAGCCCCAGCATTTT.

CDR3: CASSLSGIETQYF. The CDR3 region has the DNA TGTGCCAGCAGTTTATCGGGGATCGAGACCCAGTACTTC. The chain has TRBV28 and TRBJ2-5, with D possibly matching TRBD2 (5 bases). The CDR3 has 13 amino acids. Deletions cut 1 base from V and 5 bases from J, with 8 bases between. Germline CDR1 MDHEN, CDR2 SYDVKM.